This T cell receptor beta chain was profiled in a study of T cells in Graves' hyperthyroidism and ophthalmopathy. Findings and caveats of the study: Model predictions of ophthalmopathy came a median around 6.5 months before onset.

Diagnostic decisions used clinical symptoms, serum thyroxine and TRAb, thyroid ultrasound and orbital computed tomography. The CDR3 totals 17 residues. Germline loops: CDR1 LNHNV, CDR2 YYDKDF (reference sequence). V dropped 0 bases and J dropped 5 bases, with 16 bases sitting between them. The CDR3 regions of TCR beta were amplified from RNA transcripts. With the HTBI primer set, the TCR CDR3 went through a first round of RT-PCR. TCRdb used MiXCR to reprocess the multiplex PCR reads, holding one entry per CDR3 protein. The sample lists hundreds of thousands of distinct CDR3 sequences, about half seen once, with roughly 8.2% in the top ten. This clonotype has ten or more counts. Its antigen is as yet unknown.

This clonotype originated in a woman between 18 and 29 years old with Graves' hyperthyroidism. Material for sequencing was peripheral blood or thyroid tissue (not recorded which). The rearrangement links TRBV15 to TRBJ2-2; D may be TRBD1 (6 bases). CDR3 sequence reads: CATSRDLNRAWTGELFF. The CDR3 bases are TGTGCCACCAGCAGAGACTTAAACAGGGCTTGGACCGGGGAGCTGTTTTTT. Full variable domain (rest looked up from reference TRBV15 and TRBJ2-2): DAMVIQNPRYQVTQFGKPVTLSCSQTLNHNVMYWYQQKSSQAPKLLFHYYDKDFNNEADTPDNFQSRRPNTSFCFLDIRSPGLGDTAMYLCATSRDLNRAWTGELFFGEGSRLTVL.